At least ten counts were recorded for the clone carrying this T cell receptor (beta chain). Its antigen is currently unknown. These data are taken from a study of neurological immune-mediated disorders. Points from the study as a whole: Multiple sclerosis, the disease with the least TCR clonal expansion, fell below healthy controls, whereas HTLV-1-associated myelopathy showed the most.

Trimming at V came to 4 bases and at J to 0 bases, leaving 6 bases not matched to a gene. The germline V gene has CDR1 LGHDT and CDR2 YNNKEL (reference sequence). CDR3 length: 18 residues. TCRdb passed the 5' RACE reads through MiXCR, listing each CDR3 protein once. The data hold around 50,000 distinct CDR3 sequences, with roughly 3.5% observed a single time. The chain combines TRBV3-1 with TRBJ2-6; TRBD1 matches 10 bases. Material: PBMCs. The clonotype originates from a woman aged 30 to 39 with multiple sclerosis. CDR3 region: CASSPPGQGFSGANVLTF. CDR3 DNA sequence: TGTGCCAGCAGCCCACCGGGACAGGGGTTCTCTGGGGCCAACGTCCTGACTTTC.